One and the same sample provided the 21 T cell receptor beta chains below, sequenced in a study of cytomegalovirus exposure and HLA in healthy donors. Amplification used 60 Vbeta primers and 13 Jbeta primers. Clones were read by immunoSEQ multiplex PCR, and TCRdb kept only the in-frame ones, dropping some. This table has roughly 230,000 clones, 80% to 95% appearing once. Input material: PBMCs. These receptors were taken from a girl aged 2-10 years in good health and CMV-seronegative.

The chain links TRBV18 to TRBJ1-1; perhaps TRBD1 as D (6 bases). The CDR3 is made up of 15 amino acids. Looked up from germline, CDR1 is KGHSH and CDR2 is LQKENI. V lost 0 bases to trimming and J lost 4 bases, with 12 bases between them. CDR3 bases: TGTGCCAGCTCACCACCGGCAGGGGTTGTCACTGAAGCTTTCTTT. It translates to CASSPPAGVVTEAFF. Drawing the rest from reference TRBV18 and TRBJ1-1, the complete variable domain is NAGVMQNPRHLVRRRGQEARLRCSPMKGHSHVYWYRQLPEEGLKFMVYLQKENIIDESGMPKERFSAEFPKEGPSILRIQQVVRGDSAAYFCASSPPAGVVTEAFFGQGTRLTVV.

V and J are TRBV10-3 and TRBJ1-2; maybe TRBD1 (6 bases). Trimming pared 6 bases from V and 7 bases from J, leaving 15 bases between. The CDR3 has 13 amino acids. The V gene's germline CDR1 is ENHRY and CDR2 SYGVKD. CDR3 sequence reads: CAISPTGFTGYTF. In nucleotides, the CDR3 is TGTGCCATCAGCCCTACAGGGTTTACTGGCTACACCTTC.

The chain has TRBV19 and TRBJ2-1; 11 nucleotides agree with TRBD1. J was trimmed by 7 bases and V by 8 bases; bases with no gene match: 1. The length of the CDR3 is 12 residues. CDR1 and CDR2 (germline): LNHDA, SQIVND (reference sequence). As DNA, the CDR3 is TGTGCCAGTGGGACAGGGGGGAATGAGCAGTTCTTC. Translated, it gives CASGTGGNEQFF.

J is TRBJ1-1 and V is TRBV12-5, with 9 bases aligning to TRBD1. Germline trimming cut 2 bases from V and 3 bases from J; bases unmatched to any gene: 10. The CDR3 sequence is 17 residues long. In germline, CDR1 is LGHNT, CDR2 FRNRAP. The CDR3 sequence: CASGLLTGGVRDTEAFF. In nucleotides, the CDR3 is TGTGCTAGTGGTTTGCTAACAGGGGGCGTAAGGGACACTGAAGCTTTCTTT.

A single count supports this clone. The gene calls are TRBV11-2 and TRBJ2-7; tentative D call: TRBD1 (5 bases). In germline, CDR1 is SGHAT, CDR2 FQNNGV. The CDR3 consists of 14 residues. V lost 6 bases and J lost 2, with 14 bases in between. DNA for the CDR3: TGTGCCAGCAGAAAGGGCGACAGAACCTACGAGCAGTACTTC. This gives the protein CASRKGDRTYEQYF.

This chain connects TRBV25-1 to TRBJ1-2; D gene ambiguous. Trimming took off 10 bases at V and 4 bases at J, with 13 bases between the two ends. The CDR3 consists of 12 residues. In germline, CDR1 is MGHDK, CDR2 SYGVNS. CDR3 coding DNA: TGTGCCACCCATACGGGGTTCTATGGCTACACCTTC. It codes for CATHTGFYGYTF.

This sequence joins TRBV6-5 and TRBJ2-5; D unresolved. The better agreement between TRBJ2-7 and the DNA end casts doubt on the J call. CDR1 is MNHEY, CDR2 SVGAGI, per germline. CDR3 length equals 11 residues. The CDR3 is CASSLGHEQYF. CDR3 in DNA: TGTGCCAGCAGTCTCGGACACGAGCAGTACTTC.

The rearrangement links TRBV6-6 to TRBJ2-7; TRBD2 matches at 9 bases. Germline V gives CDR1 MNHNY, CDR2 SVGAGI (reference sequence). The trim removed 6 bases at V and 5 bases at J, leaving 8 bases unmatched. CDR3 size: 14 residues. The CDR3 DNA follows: TGTGCCAGCAGAGAAGGACTAGCGACCCACGAGCAGTACTTC. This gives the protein CASREGLATHEQYF.

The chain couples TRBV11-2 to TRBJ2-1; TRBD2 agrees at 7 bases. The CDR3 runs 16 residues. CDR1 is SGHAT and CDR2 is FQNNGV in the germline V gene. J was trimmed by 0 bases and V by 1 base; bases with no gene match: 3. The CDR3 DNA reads TGTGCCAGCAGCTTAGCGGGGGGTAACTCCTACAATGAGCAGTTCTTC. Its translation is CASSLAGGNSYNEQFF.

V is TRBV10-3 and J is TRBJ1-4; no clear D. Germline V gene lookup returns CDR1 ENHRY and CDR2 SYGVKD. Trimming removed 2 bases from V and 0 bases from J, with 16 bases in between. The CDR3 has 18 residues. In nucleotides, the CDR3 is TGTGCCATCAGTGAGAGGAGGACTGGAGAGGCAACTAATGAAAAACTGTTTTTT. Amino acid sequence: CAISERRTGEATNEKLFF.

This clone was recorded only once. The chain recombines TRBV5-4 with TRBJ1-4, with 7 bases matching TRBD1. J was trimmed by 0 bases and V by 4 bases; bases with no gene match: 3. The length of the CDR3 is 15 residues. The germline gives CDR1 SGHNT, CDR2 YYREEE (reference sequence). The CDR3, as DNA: TGTGCCAGCAGCCACAGGGGATCAACTAATGAAAAACTGTTTTTT. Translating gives CASSHRGSTNEKLFF.

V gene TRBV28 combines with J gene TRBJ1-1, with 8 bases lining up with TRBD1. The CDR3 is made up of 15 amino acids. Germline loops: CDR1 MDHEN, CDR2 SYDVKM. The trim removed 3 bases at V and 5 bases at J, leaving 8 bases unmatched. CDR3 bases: TGTGCCAGCAGTTTGCAACAGGGGGGGAGGACTGAAGCTTTCTTT. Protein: CASSLQQGGRTEAFF.

CDR3: CSVDRARHQETQYF. The DNA for the CDR3 is TGCAGCGTTGACCGTGCGCGGCACCAAGAGACCCAGTACTTC. The chain has TRBV29-1 and TRBJ2-5; D not certain. The CDR3 has 14 amino acids. V dropped 3 bases and J dropped 0 bases, with 11 bases sitting between them. The germline V gene encodes CDR1 SQVTM and CDR2 ANQGSEA.

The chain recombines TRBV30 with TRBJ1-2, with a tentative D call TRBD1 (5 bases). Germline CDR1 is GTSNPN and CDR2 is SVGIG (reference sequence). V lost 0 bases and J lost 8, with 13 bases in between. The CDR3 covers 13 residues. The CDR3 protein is CAWSVNGGKGYTF. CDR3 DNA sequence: TGTGCCTGGAGTGTGAACGGGGGTAAGGGCTACACCTTC. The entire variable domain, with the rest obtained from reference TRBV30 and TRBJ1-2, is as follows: SQTIHQWPATLVQPVGSPLSLECTVEGTSNPNLYWYRQAAGRGLQLLFYSVGIGQISSEVPQNLSASRPQDRQFILSSKKLLLSDSGFYLCAWSVNGGKGYTFGSGTRLTVV.

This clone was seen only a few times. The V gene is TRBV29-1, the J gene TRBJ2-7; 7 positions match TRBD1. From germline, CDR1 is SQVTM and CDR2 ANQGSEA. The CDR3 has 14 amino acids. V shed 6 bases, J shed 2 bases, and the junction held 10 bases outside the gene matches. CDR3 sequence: CSVKGGLGPYEQYF. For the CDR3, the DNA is TGCAGCGTCAAAGGGGGCCTTGGGCCCTACGAGCAGTACTTC.

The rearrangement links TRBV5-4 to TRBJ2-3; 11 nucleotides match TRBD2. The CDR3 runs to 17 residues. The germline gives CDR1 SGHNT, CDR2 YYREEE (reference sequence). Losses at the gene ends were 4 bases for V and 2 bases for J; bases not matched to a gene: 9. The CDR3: CASSQPGLAEVTDTQYF. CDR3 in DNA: TGTGCCAGCAGCCAGCCGGGACTAGCGGAGGTCACAGATACGCAGTATTTT.

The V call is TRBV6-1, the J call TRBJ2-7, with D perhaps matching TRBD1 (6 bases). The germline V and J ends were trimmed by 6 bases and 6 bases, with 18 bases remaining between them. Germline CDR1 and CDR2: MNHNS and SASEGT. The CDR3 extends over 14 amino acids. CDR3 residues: CASSPVTGVVEQYF. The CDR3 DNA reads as TGTGCCAGCAGCCCCGTGACAGGCGTCGTCGAGCAGTACTTC.

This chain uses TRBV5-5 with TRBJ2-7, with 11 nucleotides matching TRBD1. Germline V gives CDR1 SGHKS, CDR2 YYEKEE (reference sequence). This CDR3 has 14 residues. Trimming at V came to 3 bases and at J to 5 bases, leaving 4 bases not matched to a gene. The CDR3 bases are TGTGCCAGCAGCTGGGGGACAGGGGGAAACGAGCAGTACTTC. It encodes CASSWGTGGNEQYF.

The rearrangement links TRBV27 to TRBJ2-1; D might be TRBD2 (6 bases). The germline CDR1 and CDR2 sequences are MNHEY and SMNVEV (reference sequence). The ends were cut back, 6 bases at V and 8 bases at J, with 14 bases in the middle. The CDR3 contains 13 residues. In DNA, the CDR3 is TGTGCCAGCAGGCCAACCCGGGGGTATGAGCAGTTCTTC. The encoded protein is CASRPTRGYEQFF.

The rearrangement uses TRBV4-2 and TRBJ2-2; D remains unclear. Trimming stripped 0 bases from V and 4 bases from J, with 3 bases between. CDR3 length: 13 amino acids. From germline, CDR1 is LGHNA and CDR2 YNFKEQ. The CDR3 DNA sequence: TGTGCCAGCAGCCAAGATATCACCGGGGAGCTGTTTTTT. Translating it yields CASSQDITGELFF.

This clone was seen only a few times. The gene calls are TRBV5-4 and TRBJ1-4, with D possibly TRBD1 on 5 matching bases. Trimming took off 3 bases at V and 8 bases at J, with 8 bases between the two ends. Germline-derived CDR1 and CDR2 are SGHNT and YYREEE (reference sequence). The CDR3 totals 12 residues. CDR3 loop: CASSWQGEKLFF. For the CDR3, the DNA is TGTGCCAGCAGCTGGCAGGGAGAAAAACTGTTTTTT.